This TCR beta chain stems from a study of blood T cell repertoires in COVID-19. Study-level information: The samples span acute and convalescent COVID-19 from the United States, Italy and Spain. The analysed material was cDNA or gDNA that came from T cells, B-cell-depleted T cells, or PBMCs.

Per the authors' pipeline: Counts of nucleated cells, estimated from reference gene primer amplification, were obtained. Repertoires were generated with immunoSEQ multiplex PCR, while TCRdb's copy carries only in-frame clones and drops some. The V and J calls and clone size come from that table; D and trimming were worked out from the DNA. The sample has about 260,000 clones; roughly 86% are singletons. With 3 bases clipped from V and 5 bases from J, the junction kept 5 bases outside the gene matches. There are 15 residues in the CDR3. CDR1 is SGDLS and CDR2 is YYNGEE in the germline V gene. The TCR was taken from a human donor in a cohort sampled during active COVID-19. The chain employs TRBV9 and TRBJ1-4; 9 positions agree with TRBD1. The sequenced sample consisted of peripheral blood. CDR3 in DNA: TGTGCCAGCAGCGGACGGACAGGGGAGAATGAAAAACTGTTTTTT. The encoded protein is CASSGRTGENEKLFF.